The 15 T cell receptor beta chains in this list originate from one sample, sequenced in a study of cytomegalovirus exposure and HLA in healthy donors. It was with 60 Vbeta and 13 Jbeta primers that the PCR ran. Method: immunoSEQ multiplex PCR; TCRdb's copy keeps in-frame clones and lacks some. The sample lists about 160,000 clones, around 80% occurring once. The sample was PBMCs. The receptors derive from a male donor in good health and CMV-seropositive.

CDR3 DNA sequence: TGTGCCAGCAGCTTGCTAGCGGGAGGGCCGAAAGTACAAGAGACCCAGTACTTC. Encoded protein: CASSLLAGGPKVQETQYF. The chain combines TRBV7-9 with TRBJ2-5; TRBD2 matches 12 bases. Germline V lookup: CDR1 SEHNR, CDR2 FQNEAQ (reference sequence). The CDR3 has 18 amino acids. V lost 3 bases to trimming and J lost 2 bases; unmatched junction nucleotides: 10.

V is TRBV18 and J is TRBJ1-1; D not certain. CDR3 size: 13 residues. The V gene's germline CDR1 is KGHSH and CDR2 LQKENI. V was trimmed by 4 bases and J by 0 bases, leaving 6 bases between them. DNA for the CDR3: TGTGCCAGCTCACGAGAGATGAACACTGAAGCTTTCTTT. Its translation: CASSREMNTEAFF.

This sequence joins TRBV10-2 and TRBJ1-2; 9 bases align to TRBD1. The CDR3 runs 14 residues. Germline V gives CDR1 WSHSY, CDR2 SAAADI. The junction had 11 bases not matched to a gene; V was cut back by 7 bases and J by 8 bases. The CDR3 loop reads CASTGTGTTGGYTF. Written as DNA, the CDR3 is TGCGCCAGCACTGGGACAGGGACCACGGGGGGCTACACCTTC.

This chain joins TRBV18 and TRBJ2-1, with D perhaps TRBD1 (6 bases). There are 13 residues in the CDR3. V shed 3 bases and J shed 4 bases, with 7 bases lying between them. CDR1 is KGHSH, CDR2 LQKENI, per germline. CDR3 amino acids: CASSPTGYNEQFF. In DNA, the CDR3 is TGTGCCAGCTCACCGACAGGTTACAATGAGCAGTTCTTC.

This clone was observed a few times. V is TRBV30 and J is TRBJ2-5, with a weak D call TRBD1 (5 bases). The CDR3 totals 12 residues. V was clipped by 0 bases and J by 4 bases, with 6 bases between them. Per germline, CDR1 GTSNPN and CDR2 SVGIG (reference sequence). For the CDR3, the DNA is TGTGCCTGGAGTGTACAGGCAGAGACCCAGTACTTC. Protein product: CAWSVQAETQYF.

As DNA, the CDR3 is TGTGCCAGCAGCTTAACGGGAGGCACCTACAATGAGCAGTTCTTC. Amino acids: CASSLTGGTYNEQFF. The V gene is TRBV11-2, the J gene TRBJ2-1, with TRBD2 matching over 7 bases. J was trimmed by 2 bases and V by 2 bases; bases with no gene match: 3. There are 15 residues in the CDR3. Germline CDR1 and CDR2: SGHAT and FQNNGV.

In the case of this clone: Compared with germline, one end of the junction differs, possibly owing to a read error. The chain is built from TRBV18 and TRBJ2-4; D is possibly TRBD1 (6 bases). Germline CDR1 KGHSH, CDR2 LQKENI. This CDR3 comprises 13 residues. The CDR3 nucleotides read TGTGCCAGCTCACCAACACTTCGGGACATTCAGCACTTC. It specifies CASSPTLRDIQHF.

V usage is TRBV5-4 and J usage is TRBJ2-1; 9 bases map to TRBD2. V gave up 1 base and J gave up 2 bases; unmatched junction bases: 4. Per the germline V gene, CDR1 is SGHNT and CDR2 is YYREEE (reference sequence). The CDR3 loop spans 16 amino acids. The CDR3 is CASSLFAGGPYNEQFF. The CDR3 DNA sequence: TGTGCCAGCAGCTTGTTTGCGGGGGGGCCCTACAATGAGCAGTTCTTC.

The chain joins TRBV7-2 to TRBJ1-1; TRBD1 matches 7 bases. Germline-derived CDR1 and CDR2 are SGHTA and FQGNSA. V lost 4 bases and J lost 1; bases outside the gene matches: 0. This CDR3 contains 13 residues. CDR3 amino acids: CASSWTGNTEAFF. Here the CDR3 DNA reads TGTGCCAGCAGCTGGACAGGGAACACTGAAGCTTTCTTT.

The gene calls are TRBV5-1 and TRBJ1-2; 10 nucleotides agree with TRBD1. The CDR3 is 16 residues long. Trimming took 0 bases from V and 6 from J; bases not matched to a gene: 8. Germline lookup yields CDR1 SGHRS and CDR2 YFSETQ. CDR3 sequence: CASSLEGQGLYHGYTF. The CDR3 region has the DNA TGCGCCAGCAGCTTGGAGGGACAGGGGCTGTACCATGGCTACACCTTC.

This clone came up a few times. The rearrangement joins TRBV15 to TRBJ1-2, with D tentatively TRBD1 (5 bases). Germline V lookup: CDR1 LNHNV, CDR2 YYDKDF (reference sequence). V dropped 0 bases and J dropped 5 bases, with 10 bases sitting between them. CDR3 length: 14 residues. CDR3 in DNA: TGTGCCACCAGCAGAGATATTCAGGGTTATGGCTACACCTTC. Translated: CATSRDIQGYGYTF.

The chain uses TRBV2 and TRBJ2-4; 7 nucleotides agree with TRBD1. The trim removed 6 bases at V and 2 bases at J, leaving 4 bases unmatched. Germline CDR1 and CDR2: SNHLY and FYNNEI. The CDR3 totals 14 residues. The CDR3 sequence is CASSRQGTKNIQYF. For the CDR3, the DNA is TGTGCCAGCAGCCGACAGGGTACCAAAAACATTCAGTACTTC. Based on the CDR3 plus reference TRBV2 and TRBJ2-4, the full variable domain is EPEVTQTPSHQVTQMGQEVILRCVPISNHLYFYWYRQILGQKVEFLVSFYNNEISEKSEIFDDQFSVERPDGSNFTLKIRSTKLEDSAMYFCASSRQGTKNIQYFGAGTRLSVL.

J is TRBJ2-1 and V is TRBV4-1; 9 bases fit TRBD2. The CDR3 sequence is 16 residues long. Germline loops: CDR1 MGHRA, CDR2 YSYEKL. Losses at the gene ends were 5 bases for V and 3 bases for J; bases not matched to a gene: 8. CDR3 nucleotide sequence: TGCGCCAGCAGCTCTCCGGGGACTAGCTTCTACAATGAGCAGTTCTTC. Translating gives CASSSPGTSFYNEQFF.

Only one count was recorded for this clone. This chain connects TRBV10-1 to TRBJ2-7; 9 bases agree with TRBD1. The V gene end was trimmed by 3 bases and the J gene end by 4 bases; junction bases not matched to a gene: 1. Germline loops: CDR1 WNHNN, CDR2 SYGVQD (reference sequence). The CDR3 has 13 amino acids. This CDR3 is CASSEGTGYEQYF. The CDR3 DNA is TGCGCCAGCAGTGAAGGGACAGGGTACGAGCAGTACTTC.

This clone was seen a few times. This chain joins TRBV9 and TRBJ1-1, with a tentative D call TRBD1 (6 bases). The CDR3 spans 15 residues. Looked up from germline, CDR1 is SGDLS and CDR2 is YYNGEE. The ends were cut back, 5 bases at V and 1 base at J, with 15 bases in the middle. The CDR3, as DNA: TGTGCCAGCAGGCCCCCCGGGGGGCCGAACACTGAAGCTTTCTTT. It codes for CASRPPGGPNTEAFF.